A single sample is the source of the 6 T cell receptor beta chains below, sequenced in a study of cytomegalovirus exposure and HLA in healthy donors. Data came from immunoSEQ multiplex PCR; TCRdb stores just in-frame clones and leaves some out. This table holds 100,000 to 150,000 clones, about nine tenths found once. Sequences were obtained from PBMCs. These receptors all come from a young woman in good health and CMV-seronegative.

This clone was counted between two and nine times. The genes are TRBV5-1 and TRBJ2-3, with 9 bases fitting TRBD1. This CDR3 comprises 15 residues. Trimming at V came to 5 bases and at J to 2 bases, leaving 6 bases not matched to a gene. CDR1 and CDR2 from the germline V gene are SGHRS and YFSETQ. The chain's CDR3 is CASRIRDRVTDTQYF. For the CDR3, the DNA is TGCGCCAGCAGGATCCGGGACAGGGTCACAGATACGCAGTATTTT.

The chain couples TRBV5-1 to TRBJ2-7; TRBD1 agrees at 8 bases. Germline loops: CDR1 SGHRS, CDR2 YFSETQ. The V segment lost 3 bases and the J segment 2 bases; nucleotides outside the gene matches: 4. This CDR3 contains 14 residues. CDR3 region: CASSSDRVPYEQYF. Written as DNA, the CDR3 is TGCGCCAGCAGCTCGGACAGGGTACCCTACGAGCAGTACTTC.

The chain links TRBV20-1 to TRBJ2-5, with D hard to call. V dropped 4 bases and J dropped 7 bases, with 7 bases sitting between them. CDR3 length: 10 amino acids. Germline V gene lookup returns CDR1 DFQATT and CDR2 SNEGSKA (reference sequence). CDR3 protein: CSATRGTQYF. The CDR3 region has the DNA TGCAGTGCTACCCGAGGGACCCAGTACTTC.

The V and J genes are TRBV2 and TRBJ2-3; tentatively, D is TRBD2 (5 bases). CDR1 and CDR2 from the germline V gene are SNHLY and FYNNEI. V lost 11 bases to trimming and J lost 1 base, with 10 bases between them. This CDR3 comprises 12 residues. The CDR3 spells CAAAGGTDTQYF. CDR3 bases: TGTGCCGCCGCCGGGGGCACAGATACGCAGTATTTT. The whole variable domain, filled in from reference TRBV2 and TRBJ2-3, reads EPEVTQTPSHQVTQMGQEVILRCVPISNHLYFYWYRQILGQKVEFLVSFYNNEISEKSEIFDDQFSVERPDGSNFTLKIRSTKLEDSAMYFCAAAGGTDTQYFGPGTRLTVL.

V and J are TRBV30 and TRBJ2-3; 11 bases match TRBD2. Unmatched junction bases numbered 3, after V lost 3 bases and J lost 4 bases. Per the germline V gene, CDR1 is GTSNPN and CDR2 is SVGIG (reference sequence). CDR3 length equals 14 residues. For the CDR3, the DNA is TGTGCCTGGAGCCTAGCGGGAGGCCCAGATACGCAGTATTTT. Encoded protein: CAWSLAGGPDTQYF. The full variable domain, in which reference TRBV30 and TRBJ2-3 provide the parts outside the CDR3, is SQTIHQWPATLVQPVGSPLSLECTVEGTSNPNLYWYRQAAGRGLQLLFYSVGIGQISSEVPQNLSASRPQDRQFILSSKKLLLSDSGFYLCAWSLAGGPDTQYFGPGTRLTVL.

Remarks on this clone: The junction departs from the called germline gene at one end, perhaps through a read error. The chain is built from TRBV28 and TRBJ2-7; tentatively, D is TRBD2 (6 bases). The germline CDR1 and CDR2 sequences are MDHEN and SYDVKM. This CDR3 has 11 amino acids. The DNA of the CDR3 is TGTGCCAGCAGCTCCCTCGGACTATCGAACTTC. The encoded protein is CASSSLGLSNF.